One and the same sample provided the 19 T cell receptor beta chains below, sequenced in a study of T cell responses to AZD1222 COVID-19 vaccine. Profiled with immunoSEQ multiplex PCR; TCRdb holds only in-frame clones, not every one. This table has about 110,000 clones, roughly nine tenths appearing once. Material: peripheral blood, obtained on day 0 of AZD1222 vaccination. All receptors derive from an adult in good health.

The chain joins TRBV9 to TRBJ2-3, with D uncertain. The CDR3 sequence is 15 residues long. Germline CDR1 SGDLS, CDR2 YYNGEE. V was clipped by 1 base and J by 2 bases, with 11 bases between them. In DNA form, the CDR3 reads TGTGCCAGCAGCGTACGGGCCGACCACACAGATACGCAGTATTTT. It translates to CASSVRADHTDTQYF.

The rearrangement uses TRBV2 and TRBJ1-1; D perhaps matches TRBD1 (5 bases). V gave up 7 bases and J gave up 2 bases, with 11 bases separating them. Looked up from germline, CDR1 is SNHLY and CDR2 is FYNNEI. CDR3 length equals 13 residues. CDR3 residues: CASIQGANTEAFF. The CDR3 DNA reads TGTGCCAGCATCCAGGGAGCAAACACTGAAGCTTTCTTT. Variable domain in full (rest from reference TRBV2 and TRBJ1-1): EPEVTQTPSHQVTQMGQEVILRCVPISNHLYFYWYRQILGQKVEFLVSFYNNEISEKSEIFDDQFSVERPDGSNFTLKIRSTKLEDSAMYFCASIQGANTEAFFGQGTRLTVV.

The chain carries TRBV11-3 and TRBJ1-2, with a weak D call TRBD1 (6 bases). Germline V gene sequence: CDR1 SGHNT, CDR2 YENEEA. V was shortened by 5 bases and J by 4 bases, with 14 bases between the two germline ends. The CDR3 is made up of 14 amino acids. The CDR3 DNA reads as TGTGCCAGCAGCGAAAGGACAGACAGCTATGGCTACACCTTC. Amino acids: CASSERTDSYGYTF.

In DNA, the CDR3 is TGTGCCAGCAGTCTTTCGATGATGGGAGGGGCAACCCAGCCCCAGCATTTT. This gives the protein CASSLSMMGGATQPQHF. The chain uses TRBV6-2 or TRBV6-3 and TRBJ1-5, with TRBD1 as a possible D gene (5 bases). Germline CDR1 and CDR2: MNHEY and SVGEGT. Trimming stripped 5 bases from V and 7 bases from J, with 24 bases between. The CDR3 loop spans 17 amino acids.

The chain carries TRBV9 and TRBJ1-1, with 9 bases identical to TRBD1. Germline lookup yields CDR1 SGDLS and CDR2 YYNGEE. V lost 4 bases to trimming and J lost 10 bases; unmatched junction nucleotides: 14. The CDR3 is made up of 15 amino acids. CDR3 protein: CASSLTGGMPEGAFF. The DNA of the CDR3 is TGTGCCAGCAGCCTTACAGGGGGCATGCCCGAAGGAGCTTTCTTT.

The chain combines TRBV6-5 with TRBJ2-2, with a weak D call TRBD2 (6 bases). From germline, CDR1 is MNHEY and CDR2 SVGAGI. V lost 0 bases and J lost 6, with 11 bases in between. The CDR3 extends over 15 amino acids. The CDR3 region is CASSYSSGAAGELFF. The CDR3 DNA sequence: TGTGCCAGCAGTTACTCTTCGGGAGCAGCCGGGGAGCTGTTTTTT.

The V call is TRBV6-4, the J call TRBJ2-7; the D gene is possibly TRBD1 (6 bases). The V end was cut by 6 bases, the J end by 1 base, with 10 bases between. Germline CDR1 MRHNA, CDR2 SNTAGT. CDR3 length equals 13 residues. This CDR3 is CASSGDKSYEQYF. The CDR3 DNA sequence: TGTGCCAGCAGCGGGGACAAGTCCTACGAGCAGTACTTC.

This CDR3 reads CSVEVSTGGTEAFF. CDR3 coding DNA: TGCAGCGTTGAAGTCTCCACAGGGGGGACTGAAGCTTTCTTT. The chain employs TRBV29-1 and TRBJ1-1; 8 bases are a match to TRBD1. The germline V gene has CDR1 SQVTM and CDR2 ANQGSEA. This CDR3 region has 14 residues. The J segment lost 5 bases and the V segment lost 1 base, leaving 6 bases of the junction unmatched.

The chain links TRBV7-2 to TRBJ1-4; D unresolved. V was pared by 5 bases and J by 10 bases, with 14 bases between. The CDR3 sequence is 13 residues long. Germline V gene sequence: CDR1 SGHTA, CDR2 FQGNSA. CDR3 nucleotides: TGTGCCAGCAGCGGCCTGACTTGGGCAAAACTGTTTTTT. It is translated as CASSGLTWAKLFF.

The chain is built from TRBV5-1 and TRBJ2-7; the D gene could be TRBD1 or TRBD2 (7 bases each). CDR1 is SGHRS and CDR2 is YFSETQ in the germline V gene. Deletions cut 4 bases from V and 3 bases from J, with 17 bases between. This CDR3 is built from 15 residues. The CDR3 nucleotides read TGCGCCAGCAGCAGCGGGACAGTTGGAGGCTACGAGCAGTACTTC. Protein: CASSSGTVGGYEQYF.

This clone has a single count. The CDR3, as DNA: TGTGCCACCAGTGACTCCCGAACTAGCGGTAAAAGGTACAATGAGCAGTTCTTC. It yields the protein CATSDSRTSGKRYNEQFF. This sequence joins TRBV24-1 and TRBJ2-1, with TRBD2 matching 8 bases. This CDR3 contains 18 residues. Germline V gene sequence: CDR1 KGHDR, CDR2 SFDVKD. V trimming: 4 bases; J trimming: 4 bases; junction bases outside the gene matches: 14.

The chain is built from TRBV27 and TRBJ2-3, with 10 bases matching TRBD2. CDR1 MNHEY and CDR2 SMNVEV come from the germline V gene (reference sequence). The CDR3 loop spans 16 amino acids. The V segment lost 7 bases and the J segment 6 bases; nucleotides outside the gene matches: 13. The CDR3, as DNA: TGTGCCAGCACCCCACAGGGGAGCGGGAGGGGGGATACGCAGTATTTT. Its protein is CASTPQGSGRGDTQYF.

V is TRBV12-3 or TRBV12-4 and J is TRBJ1-2; 9 nucleotides match TRBD1. V gave up 11 bases and J gave up 5 bases; unmatched junction bases: 9. The CDR3 totals 13 residues. The CDR3 sequence: CASRQGGSYGYTF. The CDR3 DNA reads TGTGCCTCACGACAGGGGGGAAGTTATGGCTACACCTTC.

The chain joins TRBV30 to TRBJ2-3; TRBD1 matches at 9 bases. Germline assignment: CDR1 GTSNPN and CDR2 SVGIG (reference sequence). The CDR3 length is 14 residues. V lost 3 bases and J lost 4; bases outside the gene matches: 5. CDR3 nucleotides: TGTGCCTGGAGCCGAGGGGACAGGGCAGATACGCAGTATTTT. Translating gives CAWSRGDRADTQYF.

The chain employs TRBV28 and TRBJ1-6, with unresolved D. Germline V CDR1 and CDR2: MDHEN, SYDVKM. CDR3 length: 12 residues. V was cut by 4 bases and J by 13 bases, with 11 bases left in between. CDR3 DNA sequence: TGTGCCAGCAGTTCGCAAGGAATCCCCCTCCACTTT. It is translated as CASSSQGIPLHF.

The chain joins TRBV9 to TRBJ2-7; 10 bases line up with TRBD2. The CDR3 has 16 amino acids. CDR1 and CDR2 (germline): SGDLS, YYNGEE. Germline trimming cut 0 bases from V and 7 bases from J; bases unmatched to any gene: 10. As DNA, the CDR3 is TGTGCCAGCAGCGTAGAAGTAGCGGGAGGCTCCCGGGAGCAGTACTTC. This encodes CASSVEVAGGSREQYF.

This rearrangement joins TRBV19 to TRBJ1-2; unclear D gene. CDR1 is LNHDA, CDR2 SQIVND, per germline (reference sequence). This CDR3 has 14 residues. V was clipped by 6 bases and J by 2 bases, with 13 bases between them. As DNA, the CDR3 is TGTGCCAGTAGCATCCAGAACGGGAACTATGGCTACACCTTC. Encoded protein: CASSIQNGNYGYTF.

The rearrangement uses TRBV21-1 and TRBJ2-3; the D call of TRBD2 is as the table states it, not checked on the DNA. TRBV21-1 is termed a pseudogene. This CDR3 comprises 21 residues. CDR3 DNA sequence: TGTGCCAGCAGCAAAGTTAAGGGTTGCTTAGCGGGAGAGGAGTTTGGAGATACGCAGTATTTT. It codes for CASSKVKGCLAGEEFGDTQYF.

The chain is built from TRBV7-2 and TRBJ2-2; the D gene could be TRBD1 or TRBD2 (6 bases each). With 3 bases removed from V and 4 bases from J, the gap between germline ends came to 12 bases. The germline V gene has CDR1 SGHTA and CDR2 FQGNSA. CDR3 size: 15 residues. The CDR3: CASSLGGAVTGELFF. CDR3 in DNA: TGTGCCAGCAGCTTGGGGGGCGCGGTCACCGGGGAGCTGTTTTTT.